The rows below give T cell receptor beta chains drawn from one sample of a study of tumor-infiltrating lymphocytes in primary liver carcinoma. TCRdb re-called the multiplex PCR reads with MiXCR, one entry per CDR3 protein. The sample has approximately 110,000 distinct CDR3 sequences, roughly 69% seen once. The material sequenced was liver tumor tissue from sampling region 1. Every receptor here comes from a woman aged 60-75 years with primary liver carcinoma and hepatitis B virus infection. CDR3s include the opening cysteine and the closing phenylalanine or tryptophan. D genes are given only for firm matches. Size is stated for part of the rows, as once, few or many counts, or as a class when the clone is expanded.

>.|TRBV12-3/TRBV12-4|many|TRBJ1-1
TGTGCCAGCAGTTTATGGGGGACGAACACTGAAGCTTTCTTT
CASSLWGTNTEAFF
>TRBD1|TRBV5-6|many|TRBJ2-5
TGTGCCAGCAGCTACAGGGGGCAAGAGACCCAGTACTTC
CASSYRGQETQYF
>.|TRBV11-2|.|TRBJ1-1
TGTGCCAACAGCTTAGGGCCGGGGGACGTGGAAGCTTTCTTT
CANSLGPGDVEAFF
>TRBD2|TRBV28|.|TRBJ2-1
TGTGCCAGCAGCCCAGCGGGGGCATGGGCCCGCCCGAGGAATGAGCAGTTCTTC
CASSPAGAWARPRNEQFF
>.|TRBV19|.|TRBJ1-5
TGTGCCAGTTCTCTTAAGTTGGGGAGCAATCAGCCCCAGCACTTT
CASSLKLGSNQPQHF
>.|TRBV5-5|.|TRBJ1-2
TGTGTCCGCAGTCTGTCCCCCTCGGCTAACTATGGCTACACCTTC
CVRSLSPSANYGYTF
>TRBD2|TRBV11-2|.|TRBJ2-3
TGTACCAGCAGCTTAGATCGACTAGCGGGCTCTTTTGATACGCAGTATTTT
CTSSLDRLAGSFDTQYF
>TRBD2|TRBV13|.|TRBJ2-6
TGTGCCAGCAGTCCAAGCGGGAGGAGGGGCTCTGGGGCCAACGTCCTGACTTTC
CASSPSGRRGSGANVLTF
>TRBD2|TRBV5-1|.|TRBJ2-1
TGCGCCAGCAGCTCGGGACTAGCGGGAATGGAGCAGTTCTTC
CASSSGLAGMEQFF
>.|TRBV2|few|TRBJ2-7
TGTGCCAGCAACATTAAAGGCCCCTACGAGCAGTACTTC
CASNIKGPYEQYF
>.|TRBV6-1|many|TRBJ1-5
TGTGCCACTTCGAAGGAGCTCGGCAATCAGCCCCAGCATTTT
CATSKELGNQPQHF
>TRBD2|TRBV12-3/TRBV12-4|.|TRBJ2-7
TGTGCCTGCAGTATGGGGACGGGGGGCTACGAGCAGTACTTC
CACSMGTGGYEQYF
>TRBD2|TRBV4-2|.|TRBJ2-1
TGTGCCAATAGGCAAGGACCGGGACTAGCAGCCATGGAGCAGTTCTTC
CANRQGPGLAAMEQFF
>TRBD1|TRBV7-9|.|TRBJ2-2
TGTGCCAGCAGCTTACACCACAGGGACAGAGCGAACACCGGGCAGCTGTTTTTT
CASSLHHRDRANTGQLFF
>.|TRBV11-2|once|TRBJ2-1
TGTGCCAGCAGCTGGCCGGGATTATGGGGCAATGAGCAATTCTTC
CASSWPGLWGNEQFF
>TRBD2|TRBV11-2|.|TRBJ2-3
TGTGCCAGCAACCCTTGGACTAGCGTGGATACGCAGTATTTT
CASNPWTSVDTQYF
>TRBD2|TRBV11-1|.|TRBJ2-2
TGTGCCAACAGCCCAGGAAGACTAGCGGGTTTGGCCGGGGAGTTGTTTTTT
CANSPGRLAGLAGELFF
>.|TRBV11-2|.|TRBJ2-1
TGTGCCAGCAGCCTATTCCAGGGCTTGGTCTATGAGCAGTTCTTC
CASSLFQGLVYEQFF
>TRBD1|TRBV30|.|TRBJ2-7
TGTGCCTGGAGCCCCTGGACAGGGACCTACGAGCAGTACTTC
CAWSPWTGTYEQYF
>.|TRBV5-5|.|TRBJ2-3
TGTGCCAGCAGCTTGAGCGTTGCAGGAGTGGCCGATACGCAGTATTTT
CASSLSVAGVADTQYF
>.|TRBV11-3|.|TRBJ2-1
TGTGCCAGCATTGCCGGGGGCTACAATGAGCTGTTTTTC
CASIAGGYNELFF
>TRBD1|TRBV29-1|few|TRBJ2-1
TGCAGCGTGATGGGACAGAGAGGTGGAGAGCAGTTCTTC
CSVMGQRGGEQFF